This record concerns one TCR beta chain sequence. This record comes from a study of cytomegalovirus exposure and HLA in healthy donors. A multiplex PCR was run with 60 Vbeta primers and 13 Jbeta primers. Sequencing was performed with immunoSEQ multiplex PCR; in TCRdb, only in-frame clones are kept and a portion is missing. Counted here are some 100,000 clones, 75% occurring once; the ten biggest clones make up about 10%. This receptor was obtained from a man between 50 and 59 years old in good health and CMV-seronegative. Sequenced sample: PBMCs.

The DNA for the CDR3 is TGTGCCAGCAGCCGAGCGGGTGGGCTAGCGGGAGGGATTATGAGAAATGAGCAGTTCTTC. It codes for CASSRAGGLAGGIMRNEQFF. The V call is TRBV7-3, the J call TRBJ2-1, with 12 bases lining up with TRBD2. The junction had 21 bases not matched to a gene; V was cut back by 5 bases and J by 7 bases. CDR1 is SGHTA, CDR2 FQGTGA, per germline. The CDR3 extends over 20 amino acids.